This TCR beta chain was captured in a study of persistence of HIV-infected CD4 T cells. Study-level points and caveats: The rare CMV-responding cells with HIV-1 proviruses were not separately TCR-sequenced.

On this clone itself: No antigen is known for it.

The immunoSEQ assay was version 4, run in survey mode. Generated by immunoSEQ multiplex PCR, the TCRdb table keeps only in-frame clones and is missing some. This table has about 21,000 clones, 75% to 80% appearing once. Lysates of CMV-infected fibroblasts at 9 to 10 ug/mL stimulated these cells. Sorting of responding CD4+ T cells relied on upregulated CD40 ligand together with CD69. Germline CDR1 SGHRS, CDR2 YFSETQ. The V end lost 4 bases, the J end lost 1 base, and 12 bases lay between the germline ends. This CDR3 comprises 15 residues. The origin of this receptor is an adult man with HIV who was CMV-seropositive. The sample here was CD4+ T cells sorted from PBMCs after roughly 17-hour stimulation, taken from a patient who received antiretroviral therapy. The chain recombines TRBV5-1 with TRBJ1-3; D call uncertain. This CDR3 reads CASSLSKDSGNTIYF. In DNA, the CDR3 is TGCGCCAGCAGCCTGAGTAAGGATTCTGGAAACACCATATATTTT.